The next 8 T cell receptor beta chains were all read from a single sample in a study of cytomegalovirus exposure and HLA in healthy donors. Primers: 60 Vbeta forward and 13 Jbeta reverse. TCRdb's copy holds only in-frame clones and misses some; the assay was immunoSEQ multiplex PCR. The profile covers tens of thousands of clones, with under 85% appearing a single time and more than 5% taken by the ten largest. Sequencing was carried out using PBMCs. Every receptor here comes from a male donor in good health and CMV-seropositive.

In this sample, this clone turned up a few times. This rearrangement joins TRBV19 to TRBJ2-3, with unresolved D. V was cut by 3 bases and J by 4 bases, with 11 bases left in between. The germline CDR1 and CDR2 sequences are LNHDA and SQIVND (reference sequence). CDR3 size: 14 residues. Here the CDR3 DNA reads TGTGCCAGTAGTATGCGGCACTTCGCAGATACGCAGTATTTT. Translated, it gives CASSMRHFADTQYF.

The chain carries TRBV6-1 and TRBJ2-7; the match to TRBD1 covers 9 bases. Germline CDR1 reads MNHNS; CDR2 reads SASEGT. J lost 3 bases, V lost 1 base, and 7 bases had no gene match. The CDR3 loop spans 16 amino acids. The CDR3 loop reads CASSEVPGQGIYEQYF. For the CDR3, the DNA is TGTGCCAGCAGTGAAGTTCCGGGACAGGGTATCTACGAGCAGTACTTC.

The chain links TRBV7-9 to TRBJ2-2, with 8 bases identical to TRBD2. Germline values: CDR1 SEHNR, CDR2 FQNEAQ (reference sequence). V shed 2 bases, J shed 3 bases, and the junction held 5 bases outside the gene matches. The CDR3 totals 16 residues. Written as DNA, the CDR3 is TGTGCCAGCAGCTTAAGTTTGCGGGGGGACACCGGGGAGCTGTTTTTT. The encoded protein is CASSLSLRGDTGELFF. Full variable domain (outside the CDR3, taken from reference TRBV7-9 and TRBJ2-2): DTGVSQNPRHKITKRGQNVTFRCDPISEHNRLYWYRQTLGQGPEFLTYFQNEAQLEKSRLLSDRFSAERPKGSFSTLEIQRTEQGDSAMYLCASSLSLRGDTGELFFGEGSRLTVL.

The rearrangement uses TRBV15 and TRBJ2-5, with D tentatively TRBD2 (5 bases). CDR3 size: 15 residues. The germline V gene encodes CDR1 LNHNV and CDR2 YYDKDF (reference sequence). The V and J ends lost 1 base and 5 bases respectively, with 14 bases between them. CDR3 amino acids: CATSRVARSGETQYF. The CDR3 region has the DNA TGTGCCACCAGCAGAGTTGCCCGGTCGGGGGAGACCCAGTACTTC.

The sample holds one count of this clone. The chain links TRBV4-2 to TRBJ1-6; no firm D call. Germline V gives CDR1 LGHNA, CDR2 YNFKEQ. The CDR3 length is 18 residues. Trimming stripped 1 base from V and 9 bases from J, with 22 bases between. The CDR3 is CASSQVLVDGAYGSPLHF. The CDR3 DNA reads TGTGCCAGCAGCCAAGTGCTGGTCGACGGAGCGTACGGTTCACCCCTCCACTTT.

The V and J genes are TRBV18 and TRBJ2-4, with D possibly TRBD2 on 5 matching bases. Trimming left V 1 base short and J 0 bases short, with 7 bases between. Germline V CDR1 and CDR2: KGHSH, LQKENI. CDR3 length equals 15 residues. The CDR3 region is CASSPLDLAKNIQYF. CDR3 bases: TGTGCCAGCTCACCACTGGACTTAGCCAAAAACATTCAGTACTTC.

This clone has a handful of counts. This rearrangement joins TRBV5-6 to TRBJ2-3; perhaps TRBD2 as D (5 bases). From germline, CDR1 is SGHDT and CDR2 YYEEEE. V was trimmed by 0 bases and J by 8 bases, leaving 13 bases between them. CDR3 length: 14 amino acids. The CDR3 DNA reads TGTGCCAGCAGCTTGGAGGAACTAGAGACTACGCAGTATTTT. Its translation: CASSLEELETTQYF.

The sample holds one count of this clone. This chain uses TRBV29-1 with TRBJ2-2; 11 bases agree with TRBD2. CDR1 is SQVTM, CDR2 ANQGSEA, per germline. The CDR3 spans 14 residues. V lost 7 bases, J lost 3 bases, and 4 bases stayed unmatched. The CDR3 DNA reads TGCAGCGGGAGGGGACTAGCGGACACCGGGGAGCTGTTTTTT. It specifies CSGRGLADTGELFF.